The 22 T cell receptor beta chains reported below all come from one sample, sequenced in a study of T cells in Graves' hyperthyroidism and ophthalmopathy (dated by TCRdb to between 2019 and 2020). The method was multiplex PCR. For sequencing, an Illumina HiSeq 2000 was employed. Amplification of TCR beta CDR3 regions was carried out from RNA transcripts. The first round of RT-PCR for the TCR CDR3 was performed with the HTBI primer set and the Qiagen OneStep RT-PCR kit. Through fastp at Q25 and MiXCR, TCRdb rebuilt clones from the public reads, retaining in-frame beta chains. Every distinct CDR3 protein forms one entry, paired with its most common genes and DNA. The sample table shows a few hundred thousand distinct CDR3 sequences, and just over 45% are seen once. About 8.3% of the sample rests with the top ten. The sequenced material came from peripheral blood or thyroid tissue (not recorded which). The receptors come from a woman aged 18-29 years with Graves' hyperthyroidism.

The J gene is TRBJ1-6, the V gene TRBV20-1; 8 bases are a match to TRBD1. The CDR3 is 16 residues long. Germline V gene data show CDR1 as DFQATT and CDR2 as SNEGSKA (reference sequence). After removal of 2 bases from V and 4 bases from J, the junction contained 7 bases not matched to a gene. This CDR3 reads CSARQTGEIYNSPLHF. DNA of the CDR3: TGCAGTGCTAGACAGACAGGGGAAATTTATAATTCACCCCTCCACTTT.

In its sample, this clonotype was seen many times. The genes are TRBV7-2 and TRBJ1-1, with TRBD1 matching 8 bases. This CDR3 is built from 13 residues. V gave up 5 bases and J gave up 2 bases; unmatched junction bases: 1. Germline values: CDR1 SGHTA, CDR2 FQGNSA. The CDR3 loop is CASSAGGNTEAFF. In DNA, the CDR3 is TGTGCCAGCAGCGCAGGGGGCAACACTGAAGCTTTCTTT.

To note about this clonotype: With a much larger clone just one base away, this may be a read error. This chain connects TRBV12-3 or TRBV12-4 to TRBJ1-5, with D possibly matching TRBD1 (6 bases). The CDR3 spans 13 residues. With 6 bases removed from V and 7 bases from J, the gap between germline ends came to 13 bases. CDR3 amino acids: CASSAGEWQPQHF. The CDR3 bases are TGTGCCAGCAGCGCAGGGGAATGGCAGCCCCAGCATTTT.

Many counts were recorded for this clonotype. This sequence joins TRBV3-1 and TRBJ2-5, with a weak D call TRBD2 (6 bases). Trimming took 1 base from V and 4 from J, leaving 7 bases between them. The CDR3 length is 13 residues. Germline V gene data show CDR1 as LGHDT and CDR2 as YNNKEL (reference sequence). The CDR3 region has the DNA TGTGCCAGCAGCCAAGGCGGGATAGAGACCCAGTACTTC. Translation: CASSQGGIETQYF.

This clonotype was counted many times. The chain links TRBV6-5 to TRBJ2-7, with D perhaps matching TRBD1 (5 bases). Trimming left V 4 bases short and J 2 bases short, with 9 bases between. From germline, CDR1 is MNHEY and CDR2 SVGAGI. This CDR3 region has 13 residues. The CDR3 nucleotides are TGTGCCAGCAGTTCTGACAGAACCTACGAGCAGTACTTC. Its protein is CASSSDRTYEQYF.

This clonotype was seen at least ten times. The V call is TRBV19, the J call TRBJ2-7, with D possibly matching TRBD2 (6 bases). The CDR3 runs 14 residues. Germline V lookup: CDR1 LNHDA, CDR2 SQIVND (reference sequence). The V gene lost 4 bases and the J gene lost 2 bases, with 12 bases spanning the gap. CDR3 DNA sequence: TGTGCCAGTAGTAATGGAGGGCGAACCTACGAGCAGTACTTC. Its translation: CASSNGGRTYEQYF.

This clonotype was detected many times. The CDR3 sequence: CASSKGSEATNEKLFF. The CDR3 DNA sequence: TGCGCCAGCAGCAAAGGATCGGAGGCAACTAATGAAAAACTGTTTTTT. The V gene is TRBV4-1, the J gene TRBJ1-4; D remains unclear. Looked up from germline, CDR1 is MGHRA and CDR2 is YSYEKL. This CDR3 spans 16 amino acids. Between the trimmed V and J ends, which lost 5 bases and 0 bases, there was a span of 13 bases.

The chain carries TRBV10-3 and TRBJ1-2; the match to TRBD1 covers 8 bases. CDR3 length equals 12 residues. J was trimmed by 6 bases and V by 11 bases; bases with no gene match: 8. Germline V CDR1 and CDR2: ENHRY, SYGVKD. In DNA, the CDR3 is TGTGCCGGACGACAGGGGTCGAATGGCTACACCTTC. Translation: CAGRQGSNGYTF.

This clonotype was observed once. The chain links TRBV7-2 to TRBJ1-4; possible D gene TRBD1, 6 bases. Trimming removed 4 bases from V and 8 bases from J, with 17 bases in between. CDR1 SGHTA and CDR2 FQGNSA come from the germline V gene. This CDR3 region has 15 residues. In DNA form, the CDR3 reads TGTGCCAGCAGCTCCGCGGCAGGGGCACGAGAAAAACTGTTTTTT. Translation gives CASSSAAGAREKLFF.

Worth noting for this clonotype: With a much larger clone just one base away, this may be a read error. The CDR3 DNA reads as TGTGCCAGCAGTTCTGGACAGGTTGGGAATTCACACCTCCACTTT. Translating it yields CASSSGQVGNSHLHF. The V call is TRBV27, the J call TRBJ1-6, with TRBD1 matching over 7 bases. CDR1 MNHEY and CDR2 SMNVEV come from the germline V gene (reference sequence). This CDR3 has 15 amino acids.

The chain is built from TRBV2 and TRBJ1-5, with a possible D match to TRBD1 (5 bases). Germline V gives CDR1 SNHLY, CDR2 FYNNEI. With 6 bases removed from V and 14 bases from J, the gap between germline ends came to 23 bases. This CDR3 spans 14 amino acids. The CDR3 loop reads CASSQGTLRSAEHF. In DNA form, the CDR3 reads TGTGCCAGCAGCCAAGGGACTCTCCGGTCAGCCGAGCATTTT.

CDR3 residues: CASSARGSSGNTIYF. CDR3 nucleotide sequence: TGTGCCAGCAGCGCCAGGGGGAGCTCTGGAAACACCATATATTTT. The V call is TRBV9, the J call TRBJ1-3, with TRBD1 identical over 7 bases. The CDR3 spans 15 residues. Trimming cost V 3 bases and J 0 bases; bases outside gene matches: 3. CDR1 is SGDLS, CDR2 YYNGEE, per germline.

This chain joins TRBV5-1 and TRBJ2-3; 13 bases are shared with TRBD2. The CDR3 is 14 residues long. V trimming: 4 bases; J trimming: 9 bases; junction bases outside the gene matches: 5. Per the germline V gene, CDR1 is SGHRS and CDR2 is YFSETQ. CDR3 DNA: TGCGCCAGCAGCACAGCACTAGCGGGAGGGACGCAGTATTTT. Translated, it gives CASSTALAGGTQYF. The full variable domain, with the rest looked up from reference TRBV5-1 and TRBJ2-3, is KAGVTQTPRYLIKTRGQQVTLSCSPISGHRSVSWYQQTPGQGLQFLFEYFSETQRNKGNFPGRFSGRQFSNSRSEMNVSTLELGDSALYLCASSTALAGGTQYFGPGTRLTVL.

The chain is built from TRBV12-3 or TRBV12-4 and TRBJ1-1; 12 positions match TRBD1. Unmatched junction bases numbered 8, after V lost 4 bases and J lost 5 bases. The CDR3 totals 16 residues. As DNA, the CDR3 is TGTGCCAGCAGTTCTAGCGGGACAGGGGGCTCAACTGAAGCTTTCTTT. Translation gives CASSSSGTGGSTEAFF.

This clonotype was recorded at least ten times. The V call is TRBV9, the J call TRBJ2-6, with D perhaps matching TRBD2 (6 bases). V was trimmed by 0 bases and J by 0 bases, leaving 13 bases between them. Germline CDR1 and CDR2: SGDLS and YYNGEE. This CDR3 is built from 18 residues. The CDR3 spells CASSVARDSSSGANVLTF. The CDR3 DNA reads as TGTGCCAGCAGCGTAGCTAGGGACTCGAGCTCTGGGGCCAACGTCCTGACTTTC.

This clonotype appeared many times. V usage is TRBV10-2 and J usage is TRBJ2-5; tentatively, D is TRBD2 (6 bases). The CDR3 extends over 14 amino acids. V was shortened by 1 base and J by 2 bases, with 8 bases between the two germline ends. Germline CDR1 WSHSY, CDR2 SAAADI. CDR3 coding DNA: TGCGCCAGCAGTGAGTGGGGAGGACAAGAGACCCAGTACTTC. The encoded protein is CASSEWGGQETQYF.

The chain has TRBV7-3 and TRBJ1-1; D unclear. The CDR3 is 16 residues long. The germline V gene encodes CDR1 SGHTA and CDR2 FQGTGA. The germline V and J ends were trimmed by 5 bases and 1 base, with 17 bases remaining between them. The CDR3 DNA follows: TGTGCCAGCAGCACGGGAATAGGTTACACGAACACTGAAGCTTTCTTT. Protein sequence: CASSTGIGYTNTEAFF.

This clonotype was picked up many times. This chain joins TRBV5-1 and TRBJ2-7; TRBD1 agrees at 9 bases. The germline CDR1 and CDR2 sequences are SGHRS and YFSETQ. The CDR3 runs 14 residues. V shed 4 bases and J 0 bases; nucleotides not matched to a gene: 2. The CDR3, as DNA: TGCGCCAGCAGCGCGGGACAGGGCTCCTACGAGCAGTACTTC. It codes for CASSAGQGSYEQYF. The full variable domain, with the rest looked up from reference TRBV5-1 and TRBJ2-7, is KAGVTQTPRYLIKTRGQQVTLSCSPISGHRSVSWYQQTPGQGLQFLFEYFSETQRNKGNFPGRFSGRQFSNSRSEMNVSTLELGDSALYLCASSAGQGSYEQYFGPGTRLTVT.

The sample holds many counts of this clonotype. The chain uses TRBV9 and TRBJ2-5; D is undetermined. CDR1 is SGDLS and CDR2 is YYNGEE in the germline V gene. The CDR3 totals 14 residues. Between the trimmed V and J ends, which lost 4 bases and 3 bases, there was a span of 13 bases. CDR3 region: CASSKRPEKETQYF. CDR3 nucleotides: TGTGCCAGCAGCAAAAGACCCGAAAAAGAGACCCAGTACTTC. The full variable domain, its missing parts supplied by reference TRBV9 and TRBJ2-5, is DSGVTQTPKHLITATGQRVTLRCSPRSGDLSVYWYQQSLDQGLQFLIQYYNGEERAKGNILERFSAQQFPDLHSELNLSSLELGDSALYFCASSKRPEKETQYFGPGTRLLVL.

This chain connects TRBV7-6 to TRBJ2-1; tentative D call: TRBD1 (5 bases). Trimming took 1 base from V and 12 from J, leaving 16 bases between them. Germline V gene lookup returns CDR1 SGHVS and CDR2 FNYEAQ. This CDR3 spans 14 amino acids. The CDR3 nucleotides read TGTGCCAGCAGCTTAGGGGGCCCCACAGATACGCAGTTCTTC. Translated, it gives CASSLGGPTDTQFF.

The rearrangement uses TRBV29-1 and TRBJ1-2; D unclear. The CDR3 totals 15 residues. Trimming cost V 8 bases and J 3 bases, with 22 bases left between them. Germline CDR1 and CDR2: SQVTM and ANQGSEA. The CDR3 DNA reads TGCAGCTTTCGTCTCCGCGGGAGAGCTCACTATGGCTACACCTTC. Its translation: CSFRLRGRAHYGYTF.

Comments on this clonotype: At one end the junction does not follow the germline gene, possibly because of a read error. The V and J genes are TRBV29-1 and TRBJ1-5, with D possibly TRBD1 on 6 matching bases. The V gene's germline CDR1 is SQVTM and CDR2 ANQGSEA. The CDR3 loop spans 13 amino acids. The chain's CDR3 is CSVERGANQPQHF. The DNA of the CDR3 is TGCAGCGTTGAAAGGGGGGCCAATCAACCCCAGCATTTT.